The 30 T cell receptor beta chains reported below all come from one sample, sequenced in a study of early T cells in non-severe SARS-CoV-2 infection. TCRdb re-called the 5' RACE reads through MiXCR, storing one row per CDR3 protein. The sample includes some 30,000 distinct CDR3 sequences, about 3% of them seen just once. The sequencing input was whole blood. The source is an adult who was a healthcare worker with PCR-confirmed SARS-CoV-2 infection or an uninfected control (not recorded which).

This clonotype showed up many times. The chain has TRBV11-2 and TRBJ2-1; D is unresolved. This CDR3 region has 14 residues. V shed 1 base and J shed 4 bases, with 8 bases lying between them. In germline, CDR1 is SGHAT, CDR2 FQNNGV. CDR3 protein: CASSLANRYNEQFF. For the CDR3, the DNA is TGTGCCAGCAGCTTAGCGAACAGATACAATGAGCAGTTCTTC.

This clonotype turned up a few times. The chain has TRBV11-2 and TRBJ1-1; 7 nucleotides match TRBD1. The V segment lost 8 bases and the J segment 5 bases; nucleotides outside the gene matches: 11. Germline CDR1 reads SGHAT; CDR2 reads FQNNGV. This CDR3 is built from 14 residues. The CDR3 region has the DNA TGTGCCAGCTCCGTTGGAGGGGGCGAGACTGAAGCTTTCTTT. Its translation is CASSVGGGETEAFF.

This clonotype has a count of ten or more. This chain joins TRBV10-2 and TRBJ1-1, with D unclear. The ends were cut back, 10 bases at V and 5 bases at J, with 8 bases in the middle. Germline values: CDR1 WSHSY, CDR2 SAAADI. The CDR3 has 10 residues. CDR3 sequence: CANWGTEAFF. The CDR3, as DNA: TGCGCCAACTGGGGTACTGAAGCTTTCTTT.

By frequency in the sample, this clonotype is medium-sized (0.01 to 0.1%). V gene TRBV5-6 combines with J gene TRBJ1-1; 7 bases are a match to TRBD1. The CDR3 spans 16 residues. V dropped 2 bases and J dropped 1; count of bases not matched to a gene: 8. Germline V gene lookup returns CDR1 SGHDT and CDR2 YYEEEE. CDR3 amino acids: CASSFGGRGTNTEAFF. The CDR3 nucleotides are TGTGCCAGCAGCTTTGGAGGCAGGGGGACGAACACTGAAGCTTTCTTT.

This clonotype was observed many times. V gene TRBV29-1 combines with J gene TRBJ2-2; perhaps TRBD1 as D (5 bases). V dropped 4 bases and J dropped 0 bases, with 9 bases sitting between them. CDR1 and CDR2 (germline): SQVTM, ANQGSEA. The CDR3 has 14 residues. The CDR3 spells CSVGGITNTGELFF. In nucleotides, the CDR3 is TGCAGCGTTGGGGGCATAACGAACACCGGGGAGCTGTTTTTT.

In this sample, this clonotype turned up many times. The chain employs TRBV12-3 or TRBV12-4 and TRBJ2-4, with D maybe TRBD1 (6 bases). V was trimmed by 4 bases and J by 6 bases, leaving 22 bases between them. This CDR3 has 17 amino acids. The CDR3 DNA sequence: TGTGCCAGCAGTTCCTACGACAGGCCGTTGTTTCGAAACATTCAGTACTTC. Protein sequence: CASSSYDRPLFRNIQYF.

This clonotype occurred many times. The rearrangement joins TRBV7-3 to TRBJ2-3, with TRBD2 matching 13 bases. The CDR3 runs 18 residues. The J segment lost 2 bases and the V segment lost 5 bases, leaving 10 bases of the junction unmatched. The germline CDR1 and CDR2 sequences are SGHTA and FQGTGA. This CDR3 is CASSVGLAGAFNTDTQYF. In nucleotides, the CDR3 is TGTGCCAGCAGCGTAGGACTAGCGGGGGCTTTTAACACAGATACGCAGTATTTT.

This clonotype has at least ten counts. The V and J genes are TRBV12-3 or TRBV12-4 and TRBJ2-7; D may be TRBD1 or TRBD2 (5 bases each). The CDR3 extends over 13 amino acids. Trimming took 3 bases from V and 3 from J, leaving 9 bases between them. CDR3 sequence reads: CASSLGTNYEQYV. As DNA, the CDR3 is TGTGCCAGCAGTTTGGGGACCAACTACGAGCAGTACGTC.

In this sample, this clonotype turned up a few times. The rearrangement joins TRBV6-2 or TRBV6-3 to TRBJ1-1, with D unclear. Trimming shortened V by 7 bases and J by 1 base, and 13 bases separated the two germline ends. This CDR3 region has 14 residues. Germline V gene sequence: CDR1 MNHEY, CDR2 SVGEGT. Written as DNA, the CDR3 is TGTGCCAGCACTTTTATGCAACAGAACACTGAAGCTTTCTTT. Its protein product is CASTFMQQNTEAFF.

This clonotype came up many times. This chain links TRBV29-1 with TRBJ1-1, with D unclear. The CDR3 runs to 11 residues. The V gene's germline CDR1 is SQVTM and CDR2 ANQGSEA. V was clipped by 6 bases and J by 8 bases, with 13 bases between them. CDR3 amino acids: CSVWTGYEAFF. CDR3 in DNA: TGCAGCGTATGGACGGGATACGAAGCTTTCTTT.

This clonotype came up many times. CDR3: CATSRAGQGSNQPQHF. The CDR3 DNA follows: TGTGCCACCAGCAGAGCGGGACAAGGTAGCAATCAGCCCCAGCATTTT. The V gene is TRBV15, the J gene TRBJ1-5; possibly TRBD1 for D (6 bases). Looked up from germline, CDR1 is LNHNV and CDR2 is YYDKDF (reference sequence). The CDR3 runs 16 residues. Trimming took off 1 base at V and 0 bases at J, with 10 bases between the two ends.

There are many counts of this clonotype. The chain carries TRBV12-3 or TRBV12-4 and TRBJ1-4, with TRBD1 identical over 7 bases. V trimming: 7 bases; J trimming: 3 bases; junction bases outside the gene matches: 11. This CDR3 has 16 amino acids. The CDR3 nucleotides are TGTGCCAGCACTCTTCGGGCAGGGACAGCTAATGAAAAACTGTTTTTT. Amino acid sequence: CASTLRAGTANEKLFF.

This clonotype was found many times. This chain connects TRBV9 to TRBJ1-1, with 8 bases identical to TRBD1. This CDR3 is built from 13 residues. CDR1 and CDR2 (germline): SGDLS, YYNGEE. With V trimmed by 3 bases and J by 9 bases, 7 bases remained unmatched. CDR3 protein: CASSEADRAKAFF. The CDR3 coding sequence is TGTGCCAGCAGCGAGGCGGACAGGGCCAAAGCTTTCTTT. The full variable domain, with the rest looked up from reference TRBV9 and TRBJ1-1, is DSGVTQTPKHLITATGQRVTLRCSPRSGDLSVYWYQQSLDQGLQFLIQYYNGEERAKGNILERFSAQQFPDLHSELNLSSLELGDSALYFCASSEADRAKAFFGQGTRLTVV.

This clonotype has more than one count but fewer than ten. The chain has TRBV7-9 and TRBJ2-2; 13 nucleotides align to TRBD2. The CDR3 runs 18 residues. Germline V gene sequence: CDR1 SEHNR, CDR2 FQNEAQ (reference sequence). The junction had 8 bases not matched to a gene; V was cut back by 0 bases and J by 7 bases. CDR3 sequence reads: CASSLAVGTSGVGGELFF. CDR3 nucleotides: TGTGCCAGCAGCTTAGCTGTGGGGACTAGCGGGGTCGGCGGGGAGCTGTTTTTT.

This clonotype was detected many times. The chain has TRBV6-6 and TRBJ1-6, with D uncertain. The CDR3 extends over 13 amino acids. Germline V CDR1 and CDR2: MNHNY, SVGAGI (reference sequence). The germline V and J ends were trimmed by 7 bases and 13 bases, with 17 bases remaining between them. The CDR3 region is CASIPAETAPLHF. As DNA, the CDR3 is TGTGCCAGCATCCCAGCCGAAACGGCGCCCCTCCACTTT.

Many counts were recorded for this clonotype. The chain links TRBV5-4 to TRBJ2-1, with D uncertain. Germline values: CDR1 SGHNT, CDR2 YYREEE (reference sequence). Deletions cut 0 bases from V and 4 bases from J, with 14 bases between. The CDR3 extends over 16 amino acids. The CDR3 DNA follows: TGTGCCAGCAGCTTGGAGGTAGATTGGCAGTACAATGAGCAGTTCTTC. As protein: CASSLEVDWQYNEQFF.

In the case of this clonotype: It may be a read error: a sequence one base away is much more abundant. The V call is TRBV28, the J call TRBJ2-7; D uncertain. The V gene's germline CDR1 is MDHEN and CDR2 SYDVKM. The CDR3 has 14 residues. Here the CDR3 DNA reads TGTGTCAGCAGTACGATCGTCCGCTCCTACGAGCAGTACGTC. This encodes CVSSTIVRSYEQYV.

This clonotype was seen many times. This chain connects TRBV6-4 to TRBJ1-1, with 10 bases aligning to TRBD1. Germline trimming cut 2 bases from V and 4 bases from J; bases unmatched to any gene: 1. CDR1 MRHNA and CDR2 SNTAGT come from the germline V gene. The CDR3 sequence is 14 residues long. The CDR3 loop reads CASSDGQGGTEAFF. The CDR3 nucleotides are TGTGCCAGCAGTGACGGACAGGGGGGCACTGAAGCTTTCTTT.

V is TRBV30 and J is TRBJ2-1; D is unresolved. Looked up from germline, CDR1 is GTSNPN and CDR2 is SVGIG (reference sequence). The CDR3 is 13 residues long. The V gene lost 3 bases and the J gene lost 8 bases, with 14 bases spanning the gap. CDR3 protein: CAWRQADHHEQFF. The CDR3 region has the DNA TGTGCCTGGAGACAAGCAGACCACCATGAGCAGTTCTTC. Full variable domain (outside the CDR3, taken from reference TRBV30 and TRBJ2-1): SQTIHQWPATLVQPVGSPLSLECTVEGTSNPNLYWYRQAAGRGLQLLFYSVGIGQISSEVPQNLSASRPQDRQFILSSKKLLLSDSGFYLCAWRQADHHEQFFGPGTRLTVL.

At least ten counts were recorded for this clonotype. The chain has TRBV7-3 and TRBJ1-3, with 7 positions matching TRBD1. CDR3 length: 18 amino acids. The V gene's germline CDR1 is SGHTA and CDR2 FQGTGA. Unmatched junction bases numbered 10, after V lost 1 base and J lost 1 base. CDR3 protein: CASSLIRRPRGSGNTIYF. The CDR3 DNA reads TGTGCCAGCAGCTTAATCCGCCGCCCCAGGGGGTCTGGAAACACCATATATTTT.

This clonotype was detected many times. The chain has TRBV7-6 and TRBJ2-1; maybe TRBD1 (5 bases). With 3 bases removed from V and 0 bases from J, the gap between germline ends came to 12 bases. CDR3 length: 16 amino acids. Germline V lookup: CDR1 SGHVS, CDR2 FNYEAQ. CDR3 DNA: TGTGCCAGCAGCTTTCTTACAGGCGACTCCTACAATGAGCAGTTCTTC. Amino acid sequence: CASSFLTGDSYNEQFF.

This clonotype was recorded at least ten times. The chain carries TRBV2 and TRBJ2-3; D not resolved. V lost 5 bases, J lost 4 bases, and 16 bases lay in between. The CDR3 runs 15 residues. Germline V gene lookup returns CDR1 SNHLY and CDR2 FYNNEI. The CDR3 region is CASSLSEVTSDTQYF. The CDR3 DNA reads TGTGCCAGCAGTCTATCAGAGGTCACTTCAGATACGCAGTATTTT.

This clonotype was observed at least ten times. The chain couples TRBV5-1 to TRBJ2-7; no firm D call. The CDR3 totals 13 residues. The V gene's germline CDR1 is SGHRS and CDR2 YFSETQ. The germline V and J ends were trimmed by 4 bases and 3 bases, with 11 bases remaining between them. The CDR3 is CASSRDPDYEQYV. The CDR3 DNA reads TGCGCCAGCAGCCGTGACCCAGACTACGAGCAGTACGTC.

This clonotype was recorded at least ten times. V gene TRBV20-1 combines with J gene TRBJ2-3; 9 nucleotides match TRBD2. V was pared by 6 bases and J by 2 bases, with 15 bases of the junction left unmatched. Germline V CDR1 and CDR2: DFQATT, SNEGSKA (reference sequence). The CDR3 runs 17 residues. CDR3 loop: CSAPILAGALNTDTQYF. The CDR3 region has the DNA TGCAGTGCCCCGATTTTAGCGGGGGCACTTAACACAGATACGCAGTATTTT.

This clonotype was picked up many times. The chain combines TRBV28 with TRBJ2-3; 10 bases are shared with TRBD2. The germline CDR1 and CDR2 sequences are MDHEN and SYDVKM. With V trimmed by 7 bases and J by 4 bases, 5 bases remained unmatched. There are 14 residues in the CDR3. The CDR3, as DNA: TGTGCCAGCAAGCGGGGGGGCGAATCAGATACGCAGTATTTT. This sequence encodes CASKRGGESDTQYF.

The sample holds many counts of this clonotype. The chain combines TRBV10-3 with TRBJ1-3; no definite D call. CDR1 is ENHRY and CDR2 is SYGVKD in the germline V gene. The CDR3 covers 13 residues. V was clipped by 2 bases and J by 4 bases, with 6 bases between them. The CDR3 DNA sequence: TGTGCCATCAGTGAGGGCCCGGGAAACACCATATATTTT. Translating it yields CAISEGPGNTIYF.

In its sample, this clonotype was seen many times. V gene TRBV7-2 combines with J gene TRBJ2-5; D call uncertain. In germline, CDR1 is SGHTA, CDR2 FQGNSA. Trimming took 3 bases from V and 1 from J, leaving 9 bases between them. This CDR3 has 14 residues. The CDR3 spells CASSFGSAQETQYF. CDR3 sequence (DNA): TGTGCCAGCAGCTTTGGATCAGCCCAAGAGACCCAGTACTTC.

The chain uses TRBV7-8 and TRBJ2-1, with 9 bases aligning to TRBD1. The V gene's germline CDR1 is SGHVS and CDR2 FQNEAQ. This CDR3 contains 17 residues. V shed 6 bases and J 1 base; nucleotides not matched to a gene: 10. The CDR3 reads CASRSTGGFGSYNEQFF. CDR3 bases: TGTGCCAGCAGAAGCACAGGGGGCTTTGGGTCCTACAATGAGCAGTTCTTC.

This clonotype was recorded at least ten times. The chain has TRBV9 and TRBJ1-1; TRBD1 agrees at 8 bases. The CDR3 loop spans 15 amino acids. Germline CDR1 is SGDLS and CDR2 is YYNGEE. Trimming at V came to 4 bases and at J to 1 base, leaving 6 bases not matched to a gene. CDR3 amino acids: CASSPRQGTNTEAFF. DNA for the CDR3: TGTGCCAGCAGCCCCCGACAGGGGACGAACACTGAAGCTTTCTTT.

This clonotype was seen at least ten times. V is TRBV12-5 and J is TRBJ2-5; D is undetermined. This CDR3 comprises 15 residues. The germline gives CDR1 LGHNT, CDR2 FRNRAP. V gave up 1 base and J gave up 0 bases, with 9 bases separating them. CDR3 sequence reads: CASGLDRLYQETQYF. In DNA form, the CDR3 reads TGTGCTAGTGGTTTGGACAGATTGTACCAAGAGACCCAGTACTTC.